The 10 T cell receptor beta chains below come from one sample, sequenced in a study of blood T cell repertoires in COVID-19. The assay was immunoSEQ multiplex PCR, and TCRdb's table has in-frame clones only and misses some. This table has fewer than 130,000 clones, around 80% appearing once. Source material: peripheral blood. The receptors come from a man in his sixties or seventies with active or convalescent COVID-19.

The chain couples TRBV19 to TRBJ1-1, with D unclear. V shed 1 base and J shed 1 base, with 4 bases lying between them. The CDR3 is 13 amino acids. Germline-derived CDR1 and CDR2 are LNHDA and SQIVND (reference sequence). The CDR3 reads CASSIGQNTEAFF. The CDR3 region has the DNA TGTGCCAGTAGTATAGGACAGAACACTGAAGCTTTCTTT.

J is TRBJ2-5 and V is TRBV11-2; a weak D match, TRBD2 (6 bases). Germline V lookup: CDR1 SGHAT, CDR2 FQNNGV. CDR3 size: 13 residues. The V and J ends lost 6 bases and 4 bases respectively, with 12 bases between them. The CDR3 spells CASSPRGGETQYF. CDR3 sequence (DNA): TGTGCCAGCAGTCCTCGGGGAGGAGAGACCCAGTACTTC.

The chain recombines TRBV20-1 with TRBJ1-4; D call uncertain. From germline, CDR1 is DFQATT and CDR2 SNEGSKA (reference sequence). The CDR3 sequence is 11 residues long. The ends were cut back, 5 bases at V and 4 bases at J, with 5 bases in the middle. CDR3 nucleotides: TGCAGTGCTCCCCGTAATGAAAAACTGTTTTTT. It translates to CSAPRNEKLFF.

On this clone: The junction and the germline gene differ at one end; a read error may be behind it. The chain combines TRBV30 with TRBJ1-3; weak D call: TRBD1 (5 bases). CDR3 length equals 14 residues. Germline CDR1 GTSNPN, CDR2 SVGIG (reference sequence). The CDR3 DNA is TGTGTCTGGAGTCAGGGTTACTCTGGAAACACCATATATTTT. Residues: CVWSQGYSGNTIYF.

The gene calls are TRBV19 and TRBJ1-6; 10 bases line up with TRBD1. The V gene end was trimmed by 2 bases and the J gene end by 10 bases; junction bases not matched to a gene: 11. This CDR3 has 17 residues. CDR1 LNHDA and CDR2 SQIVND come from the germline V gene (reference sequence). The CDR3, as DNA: TGTGCCAGTAGTATAATAAGTGGGACAGGGGATGGATCACCCCTCCACTTT. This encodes CASSIISGTGDGSPLHF.

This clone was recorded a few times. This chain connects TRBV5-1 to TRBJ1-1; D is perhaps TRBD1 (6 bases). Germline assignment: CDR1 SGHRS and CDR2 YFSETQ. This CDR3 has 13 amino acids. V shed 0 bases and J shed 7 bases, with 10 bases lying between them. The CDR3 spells CASSLEGEGEAFF. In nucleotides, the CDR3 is TGCGCCAGCAGCTTGGAGGGGGAGGGTGAAGCTTTCTTT. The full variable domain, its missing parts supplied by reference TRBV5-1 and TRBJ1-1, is KAGVTQTPRYLIKTRGQQVTLSCSPISGHRSVSWYQQTPGQGLQFLFEYFSETQRNKGNFPGRFSGRQFSNSRSEMNVSTLELGDSALYLCASSLEGEGEAFFGQGTRLTVV.

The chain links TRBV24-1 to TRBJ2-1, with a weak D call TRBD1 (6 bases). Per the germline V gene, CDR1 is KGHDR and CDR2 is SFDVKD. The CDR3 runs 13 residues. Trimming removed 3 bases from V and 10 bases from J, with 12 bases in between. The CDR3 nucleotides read TGTGCCACCAGTGATCCCACAGGGTTCGAGCAGTTCTTC. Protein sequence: CATSDPTGFEQFF.

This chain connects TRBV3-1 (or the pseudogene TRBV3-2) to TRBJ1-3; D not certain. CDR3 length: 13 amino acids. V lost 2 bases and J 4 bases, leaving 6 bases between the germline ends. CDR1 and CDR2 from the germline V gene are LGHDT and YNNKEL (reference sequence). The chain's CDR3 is CASSQLTGNTIYF. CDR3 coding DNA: TGTGCCAGCAGCCAATTGACAGGAAACACCATATATTTT.

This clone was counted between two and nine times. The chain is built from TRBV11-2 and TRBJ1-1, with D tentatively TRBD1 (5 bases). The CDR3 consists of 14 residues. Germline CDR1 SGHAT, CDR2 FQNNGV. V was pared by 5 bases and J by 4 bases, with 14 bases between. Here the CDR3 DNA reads TGTGCCAGCAGCATAAGGGGTTGGGGCACTGAAGCTTTCTTT. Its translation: CASSIRGWGTEAFF.

The chain's CDR3 is CASSQEPGRGGLGTQYF. The CDR3 DNA reads TGTGCCAGCAGCCAAGAGCCTGGGCGGGGGGGCCTAGGGACCCAGTACTTC. This sequence joins TRBV3-1 (or the pseudogene TRBV3-2) and TRBJ2-5; 9 bases fit TRBD2. The CDR3 is 17 residues long. V was clipped by 0 bases and J by 7 bases; unmatched bases: 12. Germline V CDR1 and CDR2: LGHDT, YNNKEL (reference sequence).